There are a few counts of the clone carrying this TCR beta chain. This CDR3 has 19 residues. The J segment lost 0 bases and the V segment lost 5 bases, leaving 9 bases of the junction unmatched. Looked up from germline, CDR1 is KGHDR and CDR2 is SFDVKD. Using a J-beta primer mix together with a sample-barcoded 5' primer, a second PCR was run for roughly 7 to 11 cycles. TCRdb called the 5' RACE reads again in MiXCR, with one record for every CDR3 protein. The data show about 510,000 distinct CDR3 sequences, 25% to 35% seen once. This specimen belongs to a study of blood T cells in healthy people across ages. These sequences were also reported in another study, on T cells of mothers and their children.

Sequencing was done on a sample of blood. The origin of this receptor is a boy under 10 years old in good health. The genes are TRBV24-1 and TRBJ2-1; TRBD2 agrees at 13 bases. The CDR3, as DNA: TGTGCCACCAGTGCCCGGACTAGCGGGGGTCCCAGCTCCTACAATGAGCAGTTCTTC. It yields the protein CATSARTSGGPSSYNEQFF.